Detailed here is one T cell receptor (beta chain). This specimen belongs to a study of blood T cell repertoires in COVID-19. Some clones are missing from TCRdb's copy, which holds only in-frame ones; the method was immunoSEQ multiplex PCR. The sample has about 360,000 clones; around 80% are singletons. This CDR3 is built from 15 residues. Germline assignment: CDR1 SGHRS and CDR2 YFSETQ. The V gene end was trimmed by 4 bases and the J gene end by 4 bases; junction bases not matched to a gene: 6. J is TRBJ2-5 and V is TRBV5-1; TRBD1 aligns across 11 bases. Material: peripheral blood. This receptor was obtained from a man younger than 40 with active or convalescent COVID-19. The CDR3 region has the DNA TGCGCCAGCAGCCAACGGACAGGGGGCCGAGAGACCCAGTACTTC. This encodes CASSQRTGGRETQYF.